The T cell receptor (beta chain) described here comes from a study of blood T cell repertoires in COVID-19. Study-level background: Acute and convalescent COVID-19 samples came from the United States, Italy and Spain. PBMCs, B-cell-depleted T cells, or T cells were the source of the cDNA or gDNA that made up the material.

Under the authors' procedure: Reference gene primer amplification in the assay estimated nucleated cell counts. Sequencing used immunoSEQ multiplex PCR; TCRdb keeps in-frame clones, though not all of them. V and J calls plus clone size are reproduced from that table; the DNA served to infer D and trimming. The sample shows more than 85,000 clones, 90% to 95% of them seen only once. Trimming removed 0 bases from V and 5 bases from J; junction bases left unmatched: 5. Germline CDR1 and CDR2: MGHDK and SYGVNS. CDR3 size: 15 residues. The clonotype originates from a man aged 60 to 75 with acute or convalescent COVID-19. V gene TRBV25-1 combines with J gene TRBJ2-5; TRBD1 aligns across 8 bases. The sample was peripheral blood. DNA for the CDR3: TGTGCCAGCAGTGAATATCAGACAGGGGAGGAGACCCAGTACTTC. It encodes CASSEYQTGEETQYF.